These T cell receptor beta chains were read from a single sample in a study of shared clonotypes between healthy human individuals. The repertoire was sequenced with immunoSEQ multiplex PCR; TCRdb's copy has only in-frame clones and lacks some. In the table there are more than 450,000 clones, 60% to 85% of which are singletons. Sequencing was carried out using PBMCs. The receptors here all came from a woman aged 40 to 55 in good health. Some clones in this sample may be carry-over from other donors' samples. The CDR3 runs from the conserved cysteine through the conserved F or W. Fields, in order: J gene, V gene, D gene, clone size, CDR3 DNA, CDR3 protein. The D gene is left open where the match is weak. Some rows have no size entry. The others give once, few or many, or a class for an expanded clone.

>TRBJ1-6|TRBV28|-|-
TGTGCCAGCAGCACTCGGGACACCGATAATTCACCCCTCCACTTT
CASSTRDTDNSPLHF
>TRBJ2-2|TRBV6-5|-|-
TGTGCCAGCAGAGAGACAGGGAGGTTCACCGGGGAGCTGTTTTTT
CASRETGRFTGELFF
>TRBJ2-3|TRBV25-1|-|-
TGTGCCAGCAGCCTGGCTTCCAGCACAGATACGCAGTATTTT
CASSLASSTDTQYF
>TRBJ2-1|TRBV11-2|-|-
TGTGCCAGCAGCCACACCGAGGGCCCCTACAATGAGCAGTTCTTC
CASSHTEGPYNEQFF
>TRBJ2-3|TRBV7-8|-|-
TGTGCCAGCAGTCCCGAGGGAGGTACAGATACGCAGTATTTT
CASSPEGGTDTQYF
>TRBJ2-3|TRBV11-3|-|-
TGTGCCAGCAGCTTAGAGGGGCAGGGCGCAGATACGCAGTATTTT
CASSLEGQGADTQYF
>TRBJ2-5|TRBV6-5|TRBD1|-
TGTGCCAGCAGTTACCCGGGACAGGGTCCAGAGACCCAGTACTTC
CASSYPGQGPETQYF
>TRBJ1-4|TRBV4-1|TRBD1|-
TGCGCCAGCAGCCCCCGATTACGCCGGGACAGGGGTAATGAAAAACTGTTTTTT
CASSPRLRRDRGNEKLFF
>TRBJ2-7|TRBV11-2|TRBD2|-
TGTGCCAGCCGAGGACTAGCGGAACTCTACGAGCAGTACTTC
CASRGLAELYEQYF
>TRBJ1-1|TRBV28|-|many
TGTGCCAGCGGTCCGGGACAACGGGGGGCAGAAGCTTTCTTT
CASGPGQRGAEAFF
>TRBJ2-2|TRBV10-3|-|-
TGTGCCATCAGTGAGGGGAACTCCCCCGGGGAGCTGTTTTTT
CAISEGNSPGELFF
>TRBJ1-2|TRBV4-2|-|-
TGTGCCAGCAGCCAAATGTATAGTCGGGCAGCTGGGCTCGGGGGCTACACCTTC
CASSQMYSRAAGLGGYTF
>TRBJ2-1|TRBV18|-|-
TGTGCCAGCTCACCGGGAGACTCCTACAATGAGCAGTTCTTC
CASSPGDSYNEQFF
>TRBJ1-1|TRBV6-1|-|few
TGTGCCAGCAGCTTGGAGGCTGGGAACACTGAAGCTTTCTTT
CASSLEAGNTEAFF
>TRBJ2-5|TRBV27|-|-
TGTGCCAGCAGTTTTAGGGGGACATCCCAAGAGACCCAGTACTTC
CASSFRGTSQETQYF
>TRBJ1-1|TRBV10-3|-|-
TGTGCCATCAGCGACACACGGGGCACTGAAGCTTTCTTT
CAISDTRGTEAFF
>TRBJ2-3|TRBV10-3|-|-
TGTGCCATCAGTGATCGGGTCACAGATACGCAGTATTTT
CAISDRVTDTQYF
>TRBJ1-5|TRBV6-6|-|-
TGTGCCAGCAGTTACGGGCCTTATAGCAATCAGCCCCAGCATTTT
CASSYGPYSNQPQHF
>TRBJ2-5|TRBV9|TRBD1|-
TGTGCCAGCAGCCCGACAGGGATTGAGACCCAGTACTTC
CASSPTGIETQYF
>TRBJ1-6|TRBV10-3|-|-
TGTGCCATCAGTGAGGGTCGGGGCATGGAAGCCCTCCACTTT
CAISEGRGMEALHF
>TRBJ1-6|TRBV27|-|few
TGTGCCAGCAGGCCCCCGGGACGTTCTAATTCACCCCTCCACTTT
CASRPPGRSNSPLHF
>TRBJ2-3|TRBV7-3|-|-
TGTGCCAGCAGCTTATACAGCGGAGATACGCAGTATTTT
CASSLYSGDTQYF
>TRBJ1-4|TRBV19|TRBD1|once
TGTGCCAGTAGGACGGACAGGGCAACTAATGAAAAACTGTTTTTT
CASRTDRATNEKLFF
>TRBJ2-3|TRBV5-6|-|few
TGTGCCAGCAGCTTAGGGTCCGGGGATACGCAGTATTTT
CASSLGSGDTQYF
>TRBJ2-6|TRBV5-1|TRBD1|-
TGCGCCAGCAGCTTGTGGGGACAGGACTCTGGGGCCAACGTCCTGACTTTC
CASSLWGQDSGANVLTF
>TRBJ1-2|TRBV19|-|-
TGTGCCAGTAGTATGGGGCTGCCTCTTAACTATGGCTACACCTTC
CASSMGLPLNYGYTF
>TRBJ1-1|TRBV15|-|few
TGTGCCACCAGCGCAGAGTACACACTCGGCACTGAAGCTTTCTTT
CATSAEYTLGTEAFF
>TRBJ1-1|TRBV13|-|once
TGTGCCAGCAGCCGAACGACGGGGGGAAACACTGAAGCTTTCTTT
CASSRTTGGNTEAFF
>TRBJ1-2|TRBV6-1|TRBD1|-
TGTGCCAGCAGTGAGCACTTAGCCTCAGGGGGCTTGGGCTACACCTTC
CASSEHLASGGLGYTF
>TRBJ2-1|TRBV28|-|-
TGTGCCAGCAGCCCCCGTGGGCTAGCCTCCTACAATGAGCAGTTCTTC
CASSPRGLASYNEQFF
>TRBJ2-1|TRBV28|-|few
TGTGCCAGCAGTTTAGGCTCGAGGGTCTACAATGAGCAGTTCTTC
CASSLGSRVYNEQFF
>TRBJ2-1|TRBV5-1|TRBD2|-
TGCGCCAGCAGCGGGGGTGGGCTAGCGGGACCCGGACAGTTCTTC
CASSGGGLAGPGQFF
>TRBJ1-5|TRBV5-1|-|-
TGCGCCAGCAGCCTATGCCGGGCCTACGTGATAGGTATAGAGAATCAGCCCCAGCATTTT
CASSLCRAYVIGIENQPQHF
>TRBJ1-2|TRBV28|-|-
TGTGCCAGCAGTACTTCAGGGTTTGGCTACACCTTC
CASSTSGFGYTF
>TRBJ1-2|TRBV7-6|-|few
TGTGCCAGCAGCCCAACACCGGATTTCAACTATGGCTACACCTTC
CASSPTPDFNYGYTF
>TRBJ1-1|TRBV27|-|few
TGTGCCAGCAGTTTAAGTTGGGCCAGATTGAACACTGAAGCTTTCTTT
CASSLSWARLNTEAFF
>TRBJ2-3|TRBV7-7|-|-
TGTGCCAGCAGCTTTGGGACTCTGAAAGATACGCAGTATTTT
CASSFGTLKDTQYF
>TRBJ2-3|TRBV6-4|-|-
TGTGCCAGCAGCCCAGAGTACACAGATACGCAGTATTTT
CASSPEYTDTQYF
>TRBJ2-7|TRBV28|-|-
TGTGCCAGCAGTGTCCAGGGTTACGAGCAGTACTTC
CASSVQGYEQYF
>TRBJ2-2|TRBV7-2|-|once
TGTGCCAGTAGAAAACCCCTCGGGGAGCTGTTTTTT
CASRKPLGELFF
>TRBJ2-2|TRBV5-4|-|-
TGTGCCAGCAGCTTGCGGCGGAGTAACACCGGGGAGCTGTTTTTT
CASSLRRSNTGELFF
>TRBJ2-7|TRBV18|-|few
TGTGCCAGCTCACCAGGGCAGGGGACCTACGAGCAGTACTTC
CASSPGQGTYEQYF
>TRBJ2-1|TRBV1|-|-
TGCACCAGCAGCCATCGACTAGGACCATACAATGAGCAGTTCTTC
CTSSHRLGPYNEQFF
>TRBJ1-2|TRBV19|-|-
TGTGCCAGTAGGGCACCAGGGGCGTATGGCTACACCTTC
CASRAPGAYGYTF
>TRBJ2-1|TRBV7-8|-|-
TGTGCCAGCAGCTTATCCGTAGCGCCCTCCTACAATGAGCAGTTCTTC
CASSLSVAPSYNEQFF
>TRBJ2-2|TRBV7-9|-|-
TGTGCCAGCAGCTTTACAGGGTTCGTCGGCGGGGAGCTGTTTTTT
CASSFTGFVGGELFF
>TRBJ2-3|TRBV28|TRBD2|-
TGTGCCAGCAGTTCCGCACTAGCGGGAGGACCCCTGGCGCAGTATTTT
CASSSALAGGPLAQYF
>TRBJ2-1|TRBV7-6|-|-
TGTGCCAGCAGCTTAGGCGGGACCATTCTCAATGAGCAGTTCTTC
CASSLGGTILNEQFF
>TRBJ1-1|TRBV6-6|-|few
TGTGCCAGCAACCCAAACATTGACACTGAAGCTTTCTTT
CASNPNIDTEAFF